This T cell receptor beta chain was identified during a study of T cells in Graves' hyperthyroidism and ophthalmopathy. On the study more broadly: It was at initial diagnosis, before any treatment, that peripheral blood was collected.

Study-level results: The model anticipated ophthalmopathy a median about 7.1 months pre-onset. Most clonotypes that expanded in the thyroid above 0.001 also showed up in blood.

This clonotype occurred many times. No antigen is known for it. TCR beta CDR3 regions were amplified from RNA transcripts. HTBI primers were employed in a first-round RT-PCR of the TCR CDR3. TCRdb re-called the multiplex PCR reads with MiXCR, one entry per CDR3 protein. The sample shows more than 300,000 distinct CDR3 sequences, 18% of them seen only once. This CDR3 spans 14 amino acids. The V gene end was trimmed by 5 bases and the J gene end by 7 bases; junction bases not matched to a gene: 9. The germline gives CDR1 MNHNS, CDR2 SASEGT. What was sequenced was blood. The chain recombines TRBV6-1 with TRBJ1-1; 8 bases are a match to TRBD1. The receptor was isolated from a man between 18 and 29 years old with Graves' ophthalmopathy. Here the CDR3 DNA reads TGTGCCAGCAGTCCCCAGGACAGGGAGGGTGAAGCTTTCTTT. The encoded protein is CASSPQDREGEAFF.